This TCR beta chain came from a study of blood T cell repertoires in COVID-19. Overall study context: From the United States, Italy and Spain came samples of acute and convalescent COVID-19. PBMCs, B-cell-depleted T cells, or T cells were the source of the cDNA or gDNA that made up the material.

V was trimmed by 3 bases and J by 0 bases, leaving 14 bases between them. The CDR3 has 17 amino acids. Germline lookup yields CDR1 SNHLY and CDR2 FYNNEI. In the source study's methods: Estimation of nucleated cell counts was performed using reference gene primer amplification. Only in-frame clones appear in the TCRdb table, and some are missing; sequencing was by immunoSEQ multiplex PCR. From that table come the V and J calls and clone size; the DNA was used to work out D and trimming. The sample carries about 260,000 clones, roughly nine tenths recorded once. This receptor was obtained from a woman in her 50s who had recovered from COVID-19. Sample: peripheral blood. This chain connects TRBV2 to TRBJ2-2, with D possibly being TRBD1 (6 bases). Here the CDR3 reads CASSETGAGANTGELFF. The CDR3 nucleotides are TGTGCCAGCAGTGAGACAGGAGCAGGGGCGAACACCGGGGAGCTGTTTTTT.